The clone carrying this TCR beta chain was found a few times. Its antigen is still unknown. The entry originates in a study of identical twins. The authors used template switching to add a universal primer site and gave cDNA unique molecular identifiers. TCRdb re-called the 5' RACE reads with MiXCR, one entry per CDR3 protein. The sample yields about 890,000 distinct CDR3 sequences, roughly an eighth seen once. Whole-study findings and limits: The study drew conclusions from cross-sectional statistical analysis, not from following the same donors. Memory repertoires lacked the insertion deficit that abundant cord blood beta clonotypes showed.

These data also featured in a second study, about yellow fever vaccine responses in identical twins. That work contributes: Reports say the vaccine T cell response in twins looked partly convergent and partly personalized.

The source of this sequence is a woman in her late teens or twenties in good health. Material: PBMCs.

CDR3 nucleotides: TGTGCCACCAGTGATGCCGGGACTAGCGGAAACAATGAGCAGTTCTTC. This gives the protein CATSDAGTSGNNEQFF. The V call is TRBV24-1, the J call TRBJ2-1, with 11 nucleotides matching TRBD2. Germline V lookup: CDR1 KGHDR, CDR2 SFDVKD. This CDR3 is built from 16 residues. V trimming: 3 bases; J trimming: 5 bases; junction bases outside the gene matches: 5.